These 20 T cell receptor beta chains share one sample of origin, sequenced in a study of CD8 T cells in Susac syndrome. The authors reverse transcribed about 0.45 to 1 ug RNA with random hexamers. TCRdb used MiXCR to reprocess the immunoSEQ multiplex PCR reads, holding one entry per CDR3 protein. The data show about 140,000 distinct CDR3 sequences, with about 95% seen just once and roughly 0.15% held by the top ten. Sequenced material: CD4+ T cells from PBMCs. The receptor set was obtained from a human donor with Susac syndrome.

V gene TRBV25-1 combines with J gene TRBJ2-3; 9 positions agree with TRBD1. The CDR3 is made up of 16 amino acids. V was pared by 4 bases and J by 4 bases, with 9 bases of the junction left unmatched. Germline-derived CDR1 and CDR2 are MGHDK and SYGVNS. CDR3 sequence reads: CASSVTGGTEADTQYF. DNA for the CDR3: TGTGCCAGCAGTGTAACAGGGGGCACAGAGGCAGATACGCAGTATTTT.

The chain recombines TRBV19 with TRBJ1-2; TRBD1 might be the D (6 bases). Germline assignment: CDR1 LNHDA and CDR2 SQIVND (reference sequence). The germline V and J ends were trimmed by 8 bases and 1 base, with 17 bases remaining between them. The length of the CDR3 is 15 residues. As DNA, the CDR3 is TGTGCCAGTGGTGGACAGCAGCCAAATAACTATGGCTACACCTTC. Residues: CASGGQQPNNYGYTF.

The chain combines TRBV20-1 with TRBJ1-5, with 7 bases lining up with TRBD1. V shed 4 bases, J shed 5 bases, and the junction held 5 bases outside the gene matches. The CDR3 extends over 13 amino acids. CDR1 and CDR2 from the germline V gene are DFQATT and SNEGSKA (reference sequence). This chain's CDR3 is CSATTGNDQPQHF. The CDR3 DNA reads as TGCAGTGCTACGACAGGGAACGATCAGCCCCAGCATTTT.

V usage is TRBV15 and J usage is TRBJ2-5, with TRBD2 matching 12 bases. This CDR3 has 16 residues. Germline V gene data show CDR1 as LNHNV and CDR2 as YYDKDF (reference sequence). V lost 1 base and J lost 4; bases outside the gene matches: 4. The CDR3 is CATSRGLAGVRETQYF. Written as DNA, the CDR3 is TGTGCCACCAGCAGAGGACTAGCGGGAGTTCGAGAGACCCAGTACTTC. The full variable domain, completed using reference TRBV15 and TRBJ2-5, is DAMVIQNPRYQVTQFGKPVTLSCSQTLNHNVMYWYQQKSSQAPKLLFHYYDKDFNNEADTPDNFQSRRPNTSFCFLDIRSPGLGDTAMYLCATSRGLAGVRETQYFGPGTRLLVL.

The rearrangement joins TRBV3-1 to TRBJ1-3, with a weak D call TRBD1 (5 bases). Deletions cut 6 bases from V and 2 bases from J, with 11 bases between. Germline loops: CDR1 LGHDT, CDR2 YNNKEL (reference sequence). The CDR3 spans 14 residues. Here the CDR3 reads CASRPRVTGNTIYF. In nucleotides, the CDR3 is TGTGCCAGCAGGCCCAGGGTGACTGGAAACACCATATATTTT.

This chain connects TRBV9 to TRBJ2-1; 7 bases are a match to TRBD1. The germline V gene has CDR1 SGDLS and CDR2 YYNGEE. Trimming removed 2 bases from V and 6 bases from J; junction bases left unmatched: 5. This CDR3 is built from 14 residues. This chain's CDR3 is CASSVENRGNEQFF. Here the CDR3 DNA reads TGTGCCAGCAGCGTGGAGAACAGGGGCAATGAGCAGTTCTTC. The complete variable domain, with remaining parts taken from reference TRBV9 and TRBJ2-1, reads DSGVTQTPKHLITATGQRVTLRCSPRSGDLSVYWYQQSLDQGLQFLIQYYNGEERAKGNILERFSAQQFPDLHSELNLSSLELGDSALYFCASSVENRGNEQFFGPGTRLTVL.

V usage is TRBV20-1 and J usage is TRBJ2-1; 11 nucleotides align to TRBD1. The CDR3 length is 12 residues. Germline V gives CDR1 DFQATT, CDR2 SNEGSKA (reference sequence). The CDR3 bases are TGCACCGGACAGGGGGCTAACAATGAGCAGTTCTTC. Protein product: CTGQGANNEQFF.

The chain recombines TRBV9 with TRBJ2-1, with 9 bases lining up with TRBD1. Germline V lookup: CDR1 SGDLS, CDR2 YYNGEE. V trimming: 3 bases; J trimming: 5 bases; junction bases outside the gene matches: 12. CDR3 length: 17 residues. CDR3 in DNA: TGTGCCAGCAGCGCCCCAATTCGGGACAGGGCGAACAATGAGCAGTTCTTC. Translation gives CASSAPIRDRANNEQFF.

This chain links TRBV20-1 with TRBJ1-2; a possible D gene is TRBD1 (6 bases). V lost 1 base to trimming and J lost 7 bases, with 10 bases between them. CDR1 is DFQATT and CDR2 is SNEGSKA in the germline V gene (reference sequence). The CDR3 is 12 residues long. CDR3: CSARGGQGGYTF. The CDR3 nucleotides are TGCAGTGCTAGAGGGGGGCAAGGTGGCTACACCTTC.

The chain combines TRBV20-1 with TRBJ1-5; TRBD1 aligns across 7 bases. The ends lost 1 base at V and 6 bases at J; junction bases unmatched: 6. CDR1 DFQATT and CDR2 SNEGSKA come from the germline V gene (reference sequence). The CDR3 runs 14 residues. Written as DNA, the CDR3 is TGCAGTGCTAGAGGGGAGGCAGGGGGTCAGCCCCAGCATTTT. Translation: CSARGEAGGQPQHF.

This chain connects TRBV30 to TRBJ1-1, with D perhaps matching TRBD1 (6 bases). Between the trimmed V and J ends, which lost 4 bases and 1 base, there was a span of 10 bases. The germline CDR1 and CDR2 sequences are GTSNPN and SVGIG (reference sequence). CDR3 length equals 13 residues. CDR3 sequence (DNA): TGTGCCTGGACAGGGGACTGGAACACTGAAGCTTTCTTT. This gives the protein CAWTGDWNTEAFF.

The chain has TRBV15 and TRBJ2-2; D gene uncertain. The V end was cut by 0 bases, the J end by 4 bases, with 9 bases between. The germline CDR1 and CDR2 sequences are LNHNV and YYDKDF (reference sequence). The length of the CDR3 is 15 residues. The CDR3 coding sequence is TGTGCCACCAGCAGAGATGATTTGAGCACCGGGGAGCTGTTTTTT. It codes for CATSRDDLSTGELFF.

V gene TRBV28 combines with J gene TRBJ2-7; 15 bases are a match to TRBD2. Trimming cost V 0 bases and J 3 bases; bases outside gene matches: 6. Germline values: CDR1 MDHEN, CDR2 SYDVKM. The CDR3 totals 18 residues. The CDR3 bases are TGTGCCAGCAGTTTATGGACGGGACTAGCGGGGGGCGGCTACGAGCAGTACTTC. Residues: CASSLWTGLAGGGYEQYF. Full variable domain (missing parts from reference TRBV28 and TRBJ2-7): DVKVTQSSRYLVKRTGEKVFLECVQDMDHENMFWYRQDPGLGLRLIYFSYDVKMKEKGDIPEGYSVSREKKERFSLILESASTNQTSMYLCASSLWTGLAGGGYEQYFGPGTRLTVT.

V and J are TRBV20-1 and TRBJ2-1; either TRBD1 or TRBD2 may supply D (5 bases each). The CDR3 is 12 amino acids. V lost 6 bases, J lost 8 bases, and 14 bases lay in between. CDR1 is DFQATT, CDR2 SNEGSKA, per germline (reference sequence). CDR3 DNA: TGCAGTGCCGACCGGGGCGGCCATGAGCAGTTCTTC. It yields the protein CSADRGGHEQFF.

The CDR3 sequence is CASSTWAGVDKNIQYF. CDR3 DNA: TGCGCCAGCAGTACGTGGGCGGGAGTGGACAAAAACATTCAGTACTTC. The chain is built from TRBV4-1 and TRBJ2-4; 7 bases agree with TRBD2. Germline loops: CDR1 MGHRA, CDR2 YSYEKL. The CDR3 runs to 16 residues. V lost 6 bases to trimming and J lost 3 bases; unmatched junction nucleotides: 11.

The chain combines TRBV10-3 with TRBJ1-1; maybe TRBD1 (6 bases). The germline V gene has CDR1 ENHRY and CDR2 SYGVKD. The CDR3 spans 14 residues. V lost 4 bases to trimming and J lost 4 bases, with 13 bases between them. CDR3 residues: CAISGGPRGTEAFF. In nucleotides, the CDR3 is TGTGCCATCAGTGGAGGACCCAGGGGCACTGAAGCTTTCTTT.

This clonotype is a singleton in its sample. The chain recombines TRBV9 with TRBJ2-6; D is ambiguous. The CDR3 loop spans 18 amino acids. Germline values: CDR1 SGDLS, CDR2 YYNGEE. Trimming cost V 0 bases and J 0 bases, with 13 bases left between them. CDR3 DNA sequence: TGTGCCAGCAGCGTAGTGAACAGAACGAGCTCTGGGGCCAACGTCCTGACTTTC. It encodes CASSVVNRTSSGANVLTF.

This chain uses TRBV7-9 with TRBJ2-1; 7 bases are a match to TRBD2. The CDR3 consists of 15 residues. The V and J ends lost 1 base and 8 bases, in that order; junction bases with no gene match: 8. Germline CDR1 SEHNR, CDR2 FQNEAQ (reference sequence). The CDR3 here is CASSLDAGVADEQFF. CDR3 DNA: TGTGCCAGCAGCTTAGATGCGGGAGTAGCTGATGAGCAGTTCTTC.

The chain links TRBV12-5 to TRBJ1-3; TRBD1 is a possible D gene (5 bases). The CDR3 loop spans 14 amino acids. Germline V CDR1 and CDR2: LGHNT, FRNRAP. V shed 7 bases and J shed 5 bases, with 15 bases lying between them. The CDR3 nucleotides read TGTGCTAGTGTTCAAGGGGATTCCCGAAACACCATATATTTT. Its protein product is CASVQGDSRNTIYF.

The CDR3 DNA reads TGTGCCAGCAGCTTGCTAGGGCAACGCGGACCCTACGAGCAGTACTTC. Its protein product is CASSLLGQRGPYEQYF. This chain joins TRBV5-4 and TRBJ2-7; D gene uncertain. V was trimmed by 1 base and J by 2 bases, leaving 16 bases between them. This CDR3 has 16 residues. Looked up from germline, CDR1 is SGHNT and CDR2 is YYREEE (reference sequence).